Shown below are 32 T cell receptor beta chains from a single sample sequenced in a study of graft-versus-host responses after intestinal transplantation. Once graft tissue had been processed, intraepithelial and lamina propria lymphocytes were released. Sequencing was performed with immunoSEQ multiplex PCR; in TCRdb, only in-frame clones are kept and a portion is missing. The profile covers tens of thousands of clones, with more than 70% appearing a single time and roughly 3% taken by the ten largest. This specimen consisted of ileum tissue, obtained 98 days after intestinal transplantation. Receptors originate from a human patient who received an intestinal transplant, so some T cells may come from the graft donor.

This clone was detected only once. The chain has TRBV9 and TRBJ1-1, with unresolved D. CDR3 size: 15 residues. Germline lookup yields CDR1 SGDLS and CDR2 YYNGEE. V lost 0 bases and J 2 bases, leaving 11 bases between the germline ends. CDR3 nucleotides: TGTGCCAGCAGCGTAGGAAGGGTACTCAACACTGAAGCTTTCTTT. It is translated as CASSVGRVLNTEAFF.

The V call is TRBV6-6, the J call TRBJ1-2; D is unclear. Trimming shortened V by 5 bases and J by 0 bases, and 7 bases separated the two germline ends. Germline CDR1 MNHNY, CDR2 SVGAGI (reference sequence). The CDR3 loop spans 13 amino acids. The CDR3: CASSPTANYGYTF. CDR3 DNA sequence: TGTGCCAGCAGTCCCACAGCTAACTATGGCTACACCTTC.

V gene TRBV5-1 combines with J gene TRBJ1-1; possible D gene TRBD1, 5 bases. The V and J ends lost 0 bases and 4 bases respectively, with 16 bases between them. There are 16 residues in the CDR3. CDR1 is SGHRS, CDR2 YFSETQ, per germline. CDR3 amino acids: CASSLETVGGFTEAFF. CDR3 nucleotide sequence: TGCGCCAGCAGCTTGGAAACTGTGGGGGGGTTCACTGAAGCTTTCTTT.

The chain is built from TRBV7-9 and TRBJ2-2; possibly TRBD1 or TRBD2 for D (5 bases each). Trimming shortened V by 4 bases and J by 7 bases, and 13 bases separated the two germline ends. The germline CDR1 and CDR2 sequences are SEHNR and FQNEAQ (reference sequence). This CDR3 contains 14 residues. CDR3 DNA: TGTGCCAGCAGCTCGGTCTGGGGGTACGGGGAGCTGTTTTTT. Amino acid sequence: CASSSVWGYGELFF. Full variable domain (outside the CDR3, taken from reference TRBV7-9 and TRBJ2-2): DTGVSQNPRHKITKRGQNVTFRCDPISEHNRLYWYRQTLGQGPEFLTYFQNEAQLEKSRLLSDRFSAERPKGSFSTLEIQRTEQGDSAMYLCASSSVWGYGELFFGEGSRLTVL.

This sequence joins TRBV27 and TRBJ2-7, with a possible D match to TRBD1 (6 bases). The germline CDR1 and CDR2 sequences are MNHEY and SMNVEV (reference sequence). Deletions cut 2 bases from V and 3 bases from J, with 11 bases between. The CDR3 runs to 14 residues. CDR3 coding DNA: TGTGCCAGCAGTTTAGGAAGGACAGTCTACGAGCAGTACTTC. This codes for CASSLGRTVYEQYF.

This clone was found once. CDR3 protein: CASSSRTVSGNTIYF. CDR3 in DNA: TGTGCCAGCAGCTCCCGGACAGTCTCTGGAAACACCATATATTTT. The chain is built from TRBV11-2 and TRBJ1-3, with a possible D match to TRBD1 (6 bases). Trimming took 4 bases from V and 0 from J, leaving 10 bases between them. Germline CDR1 is SGHAT and CDR2 is FQNNGV. This CDR3 is built from 15 residues. The variable domain in full, with the rest retrieved from reference TRBV11-2 and TRBJ1-3, is EAGVAQSPRYKIIEKRQSVAFWCNPISGHATLYWYQQILGQGPKLLIQFQNNGVVDDSQLPKDRFSAERLKGVDSTLKIQPAKLEDSAVYLCASSSRTVSGNTIYFGEGSWLTVV.

The chain couples TRBV4-2 to TRBJ2-3; 11 nucleotides align to TRBD2. CDR3 size: 16 residues. The ends lost 4 bases at V and 2 bases at J; junction bases unmatched: 5. Germline CDR1 is LGHNA and CDR2 is YNFKEQ. In nucleotides, the CDR3 is TGTGCCAGCAGCCCTCTAGCGGGGGGACTCACAGATACGCAGTATTTT. Encoded protein: CASSPLAGGLTDTQYF.

This clone was seen only a few times. The CDR3 protein is CASSLYQAGIAFF. The DNA of the CDR3 is TGTGCCAGCAGTTTATATCAGGCCGGGATAGCTTTCTTT. J is TRBJ1-1 and V is TRBV28; no firm D call. V lost 1 base, J lost 10 bases, and 13 bases lay in between. CDR3 length: 13 residues. Looked up from germline, CDR1 is MDHEN and CDR2 is SYDVKM.

This clone has a single count. V and J are TRBV4-1 and TRBJ2-1; D unresolved. The germline V gene has CDR1 MGHRA and CDR2 YSYEKL. This CDR3 is 13 amino acids long. Trimming cost V 2 bases and J 9 bases, with 11 bases left between them. As DNA, the CDR3 is TGCGCCAGCAGCCAACAGGAGTTTAGTGAGCAGTTCTTC. Its translation is CASSQQEFSEQFF.

Concerning this clone itself: Its ends do not fully match the called genes, so a read error is possible. Other DNA sequences in the sample encode the same CDR3. V is TRBV9 and J is TRBJ1-3; D perhaps matches TRBD1 (5 bases). This CDR3 region has 16 residues. Germline V gene sequence: CDR1 SGDLS, CDR2 YYNGEE. The CDR3 sequence is CASSARAGIGGNTIYF. The CDR3 coding sequence is TGTGCCAGCAGCGCCCGAGCAGGGATAGGTGGAAACACCATATACTTT.

The V call is TRBV25-1, the J call TRBJ1-2; possible D gene TRBD1, 5 bases. CDR3 length: 13 amino acids. Germline V gene data show CDR1 as MGHDK and CDR2 as SYGVNS. Trimming left V 3 bases short and J 3 bases short, with 8 bases between. DNA for the CDR3: TGTGCCAGCAGTGAGGGGGGAGACTATGGCTACACCTTC. Amino acids: CASSEGGDYGYTF.

A word on this clone: The sample has other DNA sequences that encode this CDR3 too. The chain uses TRBV5-1 and TRBJ1-2, with 7 bases identical to TRBD1. Germline CDR1 and CDR2: SGHRS and YFSETQ. This CDR3 comprises 16 residues. Unmatched junction bases numbered 11, after V lost 4 bases and J lost 2 bases. CDR3 in DNA: TGCGCCAGCAGCAAACCATCTGGGACAGACAACTATGGCTACACCTTC. Protein sequence: CASSKPSGTDNYGYTF.

This clone was found once. The V call is TRBV21-1, the J call TRBJ2-5; the DNA was not compared with TRBD1, the D call given in the table. TRBV21-1 is recorded as a pseudogene. This CDR3 spans 17 amino acids. CDR3: CASKGLKREGGHETQYF. The CDR3 DNA reads as TGTGCCAGCAAGGGGCTTAAGAGGGAAGGGGGTCATGAGACCCAGTACTTC.

This clone was seen a handful of times. The chain couples TRBV2 to TRBJ2-1, with D possibly being TRBD1 or TRBD2 (6 bases each). Germline values: CDR1 SNHLY, CDR2 FYNNEI. V shed 7 bases and J shed 3 bases, with 19 bases lying between them. This CDR3 is built from 16 residues. CDR3 region: CASTLRAQGGYNEQFF. Here the CDR3 DNA reads TGTGCCAGCACCCTCAGGGCACAGGGAGGCTACAATGAGCAGTTCTTC.

CDR3 protein: CASTVTGTVGELFF. DNA for the CDR3: TGCGCCAGCACCGTGACAGGGACGGTCGGGGAGCTGTTTTTT. The V and J genes are TRBV5-1 and TRBJ2-2, with 7 bases fitting TRBD1. The ends lost 6 bases at V and 7 bases at J; junction bases unmatched: 9. Germline V gives CDR1 SGHRS, CDR2 YFSETQ. This CDR3 has 14 amino acids.

The chain has TRBV6-5 and TRBJ1-6; D perhaps matches TRBD1 (5 bases). This CDR3 has 14 residues. The germline CDR1 and CDR2 sequences are MNHEY and SVGAGI. Trimming took off 0 bases at V and 7 bases at J, with 7 bases between the two ends. CDR3: CASSYSWGNSPLHF. The CDR3 DNA reads TGTGCCAGCAGTTACTCGTGGGGGAATTCACCCCTCCACTTT.

CDR3 nucleotides: TGCGCCAGCAGCCTTTACCCTAGCGGGGGGGACACAGATACGCAGTATTTT. The encoded protein is CASSLYPSGGDTDTQYF. The chain links TRBV4-1 to TRBJ2-3; 12 bases line up with TRBD2. V lost 4 bases to trimming and J lost 2 bases; unmatched junction nucleotides: 7. This CDR3 comprises 17 residues. CDR1 MGHRA and CDR2 YSYEKL come from the germline V gene.

This chain connects TRBV7-6 to TRBJ2-7; perhaps TRBD2 as D (6 bases). The CDR3 loop spans 16 amino acids. V was pared by 0 bases and J by 3 bases, with 15 bases between. Germline CDR1 is SGHVS and CDR2 is FNYEAQ. The CDR3 nucleotides read TGTGCCAGCAGCTTAGCGGCGGGAAACCTGGGCTACGAGCAGTACTTC. Translating it yields CASSLAAGNLGYEQYF.

A few counts support this clone. The chain is built from TRBV5-4 and TRBJ1-2, with D possibly TRBD1 on 6 matching bases. Looked up from germline, CDR1 is SGHNT and CDR2 is YYREEE (reference sequence). The CDR3 spans 16 residues. Between the trimmed V and J ends, which lost 4 bases and 8 bases, there was a span of 24 bases. Here the CDR3 reads CASSQDVLGGGSGYTF. DNA of the CDR3: TGTGCCAGCAGCCAAGATGTTTTGGGAGGGGGATCGGGCTACACCTTC.

The CDR3 region has the DNA TGTGCCAGCAGTAGTTGGGTTAAACCTAGCACAGATACGCAGTATTTT. As protein: CASSSWVKPSTDTQYF. The rearrangement uses TRBV27 and TRBJ2-3; D gene uncertain. The V gene's germline CDR1 is MNHEY and CDR2 SMNVEV (reference sequence). The CDR3 extends over 16 amino acids. The V and J ends lost 5 bases and 0 bases respectively, with 15 bases between them.

The chain employs TRBV5-6 and TRBJ2-7; D is perhaps TRBD1 or TRBD2 (6 bases each). The CDR3 has 15 amino acids. Trimming cost V 4 bases and J 4 bases, with 18 bases left between them. Germline CDR1 SGHDT, CDR2 YYEEEE. In DNA, the CDR3 is TGTGCCAGCAGCCCGGGTGGGGGGCGGAATTACGAGCAGTACTTC. As protein: CASSPGGGRNYEQYF.

J is TRBJ2-1 and V is TRBV12-5; 14 nucleotides agree with TRBD2. CDR3 length equals 18 residues. Germline CDR1 reads LGHNT; CDR2 reads FRNRAP. Trimming took 5 bases from V and 6 from J; bases not matched to a gene: 12. CDR3 sequence (DNA): TGTGCTAGTGGTGATCGGACTAGCGGGGGGCCCGAGATCAATGAGCAGTTCTTC. Translating it yields CASGDRTSGGPEINEQFF.

This clone was counted between two and nine times. The genes are TRBV7-6 and TRBJ2-5, with 11 bases lining up with TRBD2. J lost 3 bases, V lost 5 bases, and 5 bases had no gene match. The CDR3 extends over 15 amino acids. Germline V gene lookup returns CDR1 SGHVS and CDR2 FNYEAQ. In DNA, the CDR3 is TGTGCCAGCAGCCCGCTACTAGCGGGGGAAGAGACCCAGTACTTC. It encodes CASSPLLAGEETQYF. Looking up the rest from reference TRBV7-6 and TRBJ2-5 gives the full variable domain: GAGVSQSPRYKVTKRGQDVALRCDPISGHVSLYWYRQALGQGPEFLTYFNYEAQQDKSGLPNDRFSAERPEGSISTLTIQRTEQRDSAMYRCASSPLLAGEETQYFGPGTRLLVL.

The chain joins TRBV7-8 to TRBJ2-1; 11 nucleotides agree with TRBD1. CDR3 length equals 15 residues. Germline V gene lookup returns CDR1 SGHVS and CDR2 FQNEAQ. V gave up 3 bases and J gave up 6 bases; unmatched junction bases: 4. This CDR3 reads CASSFGQGAGNEQFF. The DNA of the CDR3 is TGTGCCAGCAGCTTCGGACAGGGGGCAGGCAATGAGCAGTTCTTC.

The genes are TRBV19 and TRBJ2-2, with D possibly matching TRBD1 (5 bases). The V gene lost 3 bases and the J gene lost 4 bases, with 9 bases spanning the gap. This CDR3 region has 14 residues. Germline CDR1 is LNHDA and CDR2 is SQIVND (reference sequence). The CDR3 DNA follows: TGTGCCAGTAGTATGCCAGGGATCACCGGGGAGCTGTTTTTT. It codes for CASSMPGITGELFF.

The J gene is TRBJ1-4, the V gene TRBV5-4; 8 nucleotides align to TRBD1. V trimming: 4 bases; J trimming: 5 bases; junction bases outside the gene matches: 16. CDR1 and CDR2 (germline): SGHNT, YYREEE (reference sequence). This CDR3 region has 18 residues. The CDR3 nucleotides are TGTGCCAGCAGCGCGGACAGGGACCTGAGTAACATCAATGAAAAACTGTTTTTT. Encoded protein: CASSADRDLSNINEKLFF.

The genes are TRBV5-1 and TRBJ1-2; D gene unclear. Deletions cut 4 bases from V and 1 base from J, with 17 bases between. This CDR3 is built from 16 residues. CDR1 SGHRS and CDR2 YFSETQ come from the germline V gene. CDR3 region: CASSQTYSGINYGYTF. In DNA, the CDR3 is TGCGCCAGCAGCCAGACCTATTCCGGGATTAACTATGGCTACACCTTC.

This chain joins TRBV4-1 and TRBJ1-3, with D possibly matching TRBD1 (5 bases). V was trimmed by 3 bases and J by 0 bases, leaving 12 bases between them. The CDR3 spans 16 residues. Germline CDR1 is MGHRA and CDR2 is YSYEKL. As DNA, the CDR3 is TGCGCCAGCAGCCAGCATACAGGTCCCTCTGGAAACACCATATATTTT. As protein: CASSQHTGPSGNTIYF.

The chain joins TRBV28 to TRBJ2-6; no definite D call. There are 15 residues in the CDR3. Looked up from germline, CDR1 is MDHEN and CDR2 is SYDVKM. Trimming pared 6 bases from V and 1 base from J, leaving 10 bases between. CDR3 bases: TGTGCCAGCAGCTCTCTTGGGTCTGGGGCCAACGTCCTGACTTTC. Translation: CASSSLGSGANVLTF.

V is TRBV2 and J is TRBJ2-2; 12 bases are a match to TRBD1. The CDR3 has 15 residues. The junction had 4 bases not matched to a gene; V was cut back by 4 bases and J by 7 bases. Germline CDR1 is SNHLY and CDR2 is FYNNEI. The CDR3: CASSGDRGPIGELFF. The CDR3 nucleotides read TGTGCCAGCAGTGGGGACAGGGGGCCGATCGGGGAGCTGTTTTTT.

The V and J genes are TRBV6-1 and TRBJ2-7, with 10 bases fitting TRBD2. The V gene's germline CDR1 is MNHNS and CDR2 SASEGT. The V and J ends lost 4 bases and 3 bases, in that order; junction bases with no gene match: 0. The CDR3 contains 13 residues. The CDR3 spells CASSASGGYEQYF. CDR3 nucleotide sequence: TGTGCCAGCAGTGCTAGCGGGGGCTACGAGCAGTACTTC.

V usage is TRBV7-6 and J usage is TRBJ1-2; D possibly corresponds to TRBD1 (5 bases). V was pared by 0 bases and J by 6 bases, with 11 bases between. The CDR3 spans 14 residues. The germline V gene has CDR1 SGHVS and CDR2 FNYEAQ. The CDR3 DNA follows: TGTGCCAGCAGCTTAGCGGGGGGAGGGGATGGCTACACCTTC. Protein sequence: CASSLAGGGDGYTF. Filled out from reference TRBV7-6 and TRBJ1-2, the complete variable domain reads GAGVSQSPRYKVTKRGQDVALRCDPISGHVSLYWYRQALGQGPEFLTYFNYEAQQDKSGLPNDRFSAERPEGSISTLTIQRTEQRDSAMYRCASSLAGGGDGYTFGSGTRLTVV.